The T cell receptor beta chain described here comes from a study of human T cells and chemical hapten exposure. The CDR3 sequence is 12 residues long. Germline CDR1 is LGHDT and CDR2 is YNNKEL (reference sequence). The V end lost 2 bases, the J end lost 13 bases, and 12 bases lay between the germline ends. Unseparated into fractions, whole blood served as the source from which total RNA was extracted. Unique molecular identifiers were attached to individual cDNA molecules during library preparation. TCRdb itself ran the 5' RACE reads through MiXCR, one entry per CDR3 protein. This sample has approximately 110,000 distinct CDR3 sequences, with around a fifth found just once.

V is TRBV3-1 and J is TRBJ2-4, with D unresolved. This TCR was recovered from a human donor in good health. In DNA form, the CDR3 reads TGTGCCAGCAGCCAAACGGCGGAGATACAGTACTTC. Translation gives CASSQTAEIQYF.